This TCR beta chain was captured in a study of circulating CD8 cells and anti-PD-1 response in melanoma. Study-wide background: Response groups: complete/partial responders versus stable/progressive non-responders. Overall study findings and caveats: At M1, fewer than 7% of TRB clonotypes appeared in multiple subsets. Tumor reactivity was tested by peptide assays on expanded sorted subsets.

This clonotype qualifies as large. Its specificity is unknown. Four subsets defined by PD-1 and/or TIGIT were sorted from live CD3+CD8+TCRalphabeta+ cells. The QIAseq Immune Repertoire TCR panel built the libraries from around 15 ng of total RNA. TCRdb re-called the reads through MiXCR, storing one row per CDR3 protein. The table shows more than 400 distinct CDR3 sequences, with roughly 4.4% occurring only once. The CDR3 is 14 residues long. Losses at the gene ends were 6 bases for V and 3 bases for J; bases not matched to a gene: 9. CDR1 is SQVTM, CDR2 ANQGSEA, per germline. The sequenced sample was CD8+ T cells from PBMCs, obtained at baseline or after one month of anti-PD-1 therapy (not recorded which). This chain uses TRBV29-1 with TRBJ1-2, with 8 positions matching TRBD1. This clonotype was obtained from a human donor with melanoma. The CDR3 reads CSVGRTGKYYGYTF. The CDR3 coding sequence is TGCAGCGTCGGTCGGACAGGGAAATACTATGGCTACACCTTC.